The clone carrying this TCR beta chain was counted many times. Its antigen is as yet unknown. These data belong to a study of Graves' ophthalmopathy and Graves' hyperthyroidism. In the study overall: Cases classed as stable hyperthyroidism had no ophthalmopathy within 18 months of follow-up. Whole-study findings and limits: A classifier, a 13-signature model, separated ophthalmopathy from stable hyperthyroidism with approximately 88% sensitivity and 75% to 82% specificity.

TCR beta CDR3 amplification used RNA transcripts. RT-PCR in the first round used HTBI primers; a second-round multiplex PCR followed. TCRdb redid the calling of the multiplex PCR reads with MiXCR, one entry per CDR3 protein. The data show approximately 1.2 million distinct CDR3 sequences, 35% to 40% seen once. The CDR3 runs to 14 residues. V dropped 7 bases and J dropped 0 bases, with 10 bases sitting between them. Germline loops: CDR1 SGHTA, CDR2 FQGNSA. The V and J genes are TRBV7-2 and TRBJ1-3; D gene ambiguous. The source is an adult man with Graves' hyperthyroidism. Sequences were obtained from peripheral blood or thyroid tissue (not recorded which). In DNA form, the CDR3 reads TGTGCCAGCACCCCGGATGTCTCTGGAAACACCATATATTTT. This translates into CASTPDVSGNTIYF.